This entry describes one T cell receptor (beta chain). There is no known antigen for this receptor. No per-base quality is available; no much larger clone lies one base away. Donors were healthy HIV-negative adults with no recently reported acute infections or vaccinations. Only Caucasian adults living in Nashville, Tennessee, USA were represented among the donors. CD4+ T cells were enriched through magnetic negative selection, after which naive cells were positively selected on CD45RA and the remaining negative fraction served as the memory subset. After blood collection by leukapheresis, PBMCs were isolated using Ficoll-Histopaque density gradient centrifugation and then cryopreserved in the vapor phase of liquid nitrogen. Analytical flow cytometry was used to check the purity and quantity of each magnetically sorted T cell population. Genomic DNA was isolated from each sorted fraction and quantified by UV absorbance on a Nanodrop 2000c.

These data are taken from a study of shared clonotypes between healthy human individuals (dated by TCRdb to about 2020). With respect to the entire study: A few men and two women, aged 18 to 49 years, made up the cohort. For each donor, three plates each were used for CD4 naive and CD4 memory, two plates were used for CD8 naive, and one plate was used for CD8 memory. The study deeply sequenced blood TCR repertoires of about 5 healthy adults to estimate repertoire size and the extent of clonotype sharing between individuals. Different laboratories and diverse techniques were used to prepare libraries and sequence TCR repertoires, to increase sequencing depth and limit assay-specific biases. Each donor's leukapheresis produced roughly between roughly 0.85 and 10 billion PBMCs.

The CDR3 covers 11 residues, taking in both the cysteine and the phenylalanine. Of the read, only the CDR3 DNA is kept; its 33 bases are in frame from base 1. From the germline V gene (reference sequence), CDR1 is DFQATT and CDR2 is SNEGSKA. The trim is 3 bases for V and 9 bases for J, with a gap of 9 bases between the germline ends. TCR CDR3 regions were amplified from genomic DNA by multiplex PCR using the deep immunoSEQ assay. Extracted genomic DNA from each cell subset was distributed evenly across all wells of several immunoSEQ 96-well plates, and each plate was treated as a replicate. For sorted subsets, approximately 190 ng genomic DNA, equal to approximately 30,000 T cell genomes, was loaded into each replicate PCR. The purified libraries were quantified using a Qubit 3.0 fluorometer, sized with a Bioanalyzer 2100, and then quantified again using the KAPA Library Quantification kit. Every immunoSEQ 96-well plate was sequenced on a dedicated single-read 150-cycle Illumina NextSeq 550 flow cell. As for how the authors treated the data: Because the immunoSEQ output included only junctional sequences and no quality scores, the filtering could not be the same as the filtering used for full-length reads. To assign V/J genes and CDR3, sequences were annotated against IMGT germline references using PyIR, a Python wrapper for IgBLAST v1.9. Reads with weak V/J assignments (E-value above 1e-6), missing CDR3, stop codons, out-of-frame junctions, or ambiguous translated residues were removed. V3J clonotypes were defined by identical inferred V gene, J gene, and CDR3 amino acid sequence. The percentage overlap between two repertoires was calculated by dividing the number of shared unique clonotypes by the size of the smaller repertoire. Richness of each repertoire was evaluated using RTK rarefaction, the Chao1 estimator, and Recon v2.1 estimates of unobserved clonotypes. For all TCRbeta clonotypes obtained by the gDNA method from a few donors, generation probabilities were computed with OLGA. Sourced from immuneACCESS, this table was stored by TCRdb with only in-frame sequences that have V and J called. A share of the clones is absent; for the studies checked, an unresolved V gene accounts for under half, and the remainder has no known explanation. V and J calls and clone size are given by that table; D and trimming were obtained from the DNA. The sample includes 950,000 to 1,100,000 clones, with around 74% observed a single time. The top ten clonotypes cover 1.4% to 1.5% of the sample.

What the research found in general, with its limitations: Based on pairwise subsampling, the degree of clonotype sharing among donors was expected to be affected by sequencing depth. Compared with non-shared clonotypes, the clonotypes found in all four sorted-subset donors had higher generation probabilities. Only blood was sampled, and tissue TCR repertoires likely differ from those in blood. Across a handful of donors, around 5.4% of naive CD4, approximately 3.6% of naive CD8, roughly 2.2% of memory CD4, and roughly 0.41% of memory CD8 clonotypes were shared. Larger estimated clonotype richness was generally found for naive subsets than for memory subsets. Even with the large sequencing depth, rarefaction of the sorted-subset datasets indicated that sequencing was incomplete. The small number of donors limited the genetic and exposure-history diversity represented.

Sequencing was carried out using memory CD4+ T cells sorted from blood. Sample cell subset or site, as interpreted from the label and publication: CD45RA-negative fraction. The V gene is TRBV20-1 and the J gene is TRBJ2-1, with no reliable assignment of the D segment. The receptor was derived from a man between 18 and 35 years old in good health. At the DNA level, the sequence is TGCAGTGCTAGTTGGGGTACTGAGCAGTTCTTC. Its protein reads: CSASWGTEQFF.